Listed below are T cell receptor beta chains from one sample, sequenced in a study of blood T cell repertoires in COVID-19. The method was immunoSEQ multiplex PCR; TCRdb's version includes in-frame clones alone and lacks a portion of them. The sample records some 130,000 clones, just over 75% being singletons. Sample: peripheral blood. These receptors were taken from a human donor in a cohort sampled during active COVID-19. Both conserved end residues are part of each CDR3. The order of the fields is V gene, D gene, clone size, J gene, CDR3 DNA, CDR3 protein. A D gene is named only where the DNA matches it firmly. Part of the rows lack a size; the others show once, few, many or a class for expanded clones.

V: TRBV11-2
D: TRBD2
size: NA
J: TRBJ2-7
DNA: TGTGCCAGCAGTCTTAGCGGGGATTACTCCTACGAGCAGTACTTC
CDR3: CASSLSGDYSYEQYF

V: TRBV29-1
D: NA
size: NA
J: TRBJ2-5
DNA: TGCAGCAGTTCCGAGAGCCAAGAGACCCAGTACTTC
CDR3: CSSSESQETQYF

V: TRBV5-1
D: NA
size: NA
J: TRBJ2-7
DNA: TGCGCCAGCAGCTTGGGCCACAGCACCTACGAGCAGTACTTC
CDR3: CASSLGHSTYEQYF

V: TRBV4-1
D: NA
size: NA
J: TRBJ2-7
DNA: TGCGCCAGCGCAGCGACCTTTAATAGCGTTTTGAATGACGAGCAGTACTTC
CDR3: CASAATFNSVLNDEQYF

V: TRBV30
D: NA
size: NA
J: TRBJ1-4
DNA: TGTGCCTGGAGACAGTCAAATGAAAAACTGTTTTTT
CDR3: CAWRQSNEKLFF

V: TRBV30
D: TRBD1
size: NA
J: TRBJ2-5
DNA: TGTGCCTGGCGGGACAGGGGAGAGACCCAGTACTTC
CDR3: CAWRDRGETQYF

V: TRBV6-5
D: NA
size: NA
J: TRBJ1-2
DNA: TGTGCCAGCAGTTCCGTAGGCAGGGGCCGCTACACCTTC
CDR3: CASSSVGRGRYTF

V: TRBV6-5
D: NA
size: NA
J: TRBJ1-5
DNA: TGTGCCAGCAGAAGGGGTGCGGATGGCAATCAGCCCCAGCATTTT
CDR3: CASRRGADGNQPQHF

V: TRBV28
D: NA
size: NA
J: TRBJ1-1
DNA: TGTGCCAGCAGTTTAGGGGGGTGGACTGAAGCTTTCTTT
CDR3: CASSLGGWTEAFF

V: TRBV19
D: NA
size: few
J: TRBJ1-5
DNA: TGTGCCAGTAGCAAATTGCGCGATCAGCCCCAGCATTTT
CDR3: CASSKLRDQPQHF

V: TRBV7-8
D: NA
size: few
J: TRBJ1-1
DNA: TGTGCCAGCAGCCCCACGATGCGGGGTACTGAAGCTTTCTTT
CDR3: CASSPTMRGTEAFF

V: TRBV6-6
D: NA
size: NA
J: TRBJ1-1
DNA: TGTGCCAGCAGTTACTCACAGGGTCGCGGCAATGAAGCTTTCTTT
CDR3: CASSYSQGRGNEAFF

V: TRBV23-1
D: TRBD1
size: NA
J: TRBJ2-7
DNA: TGCGCCAGCAGCCCTCCTCCGGGACAGCAGGCCACCTACGAGCAGTACTTC
CDR3: CASSPPPGQQATYEQYF

V: TRBV29-1
D: NA
size: NA
J: TRBJ2-1
DNA: TGCAGCGTTGAAGACGGAGGGAGCTCCTACAATGAGCAGTTCTTC
CDR3: CSVEDGGSSYNEQFF

V: TRBV15
D: NA
size: NA
J: TRBJ2-7
DNA: TGTGCCACCAGCAGAGTCGGGGGATTTTACCACGAGCAGTACTTC
CDR3: CATSRVGGFYHEQYF

V: TRBV5-1
D: NA
size: few
J: TRBJ2-4
DNA: TGCGCCAGCAGCTTGGAGTACATAGCCAAAAACATTCAGTACTTC
CDR3: CASSLEYIAKNIQYF

V: TRBV3-1/TRBV3-2
D: NA
size: few
J: TRBJ1-5
DNA: TGTGCCAGCAGCACCCAGAATCAGCCCCAGCATTTT
CDR3: CASSTQNQPQHF

V: TRBV28
D: NA
size: NA
J: TRBJ1-4
DNA: TGTGCCAGCAGTTTCCGACAGCGTAATGAAAAACTGTTTTTT
CDR3: CASSFRQRNEKLFF

V: TRBV18
D: NA
size: NA
J: TRBJ2-1
DNA: TGTGCCAGCTCACCACCCGTAGCAGCCAATGAGCAGTTCTTC
CDR3: CASSPPVAANEQFF

V: TRBV11-2
D: NA
size: NA
J: TRBJ1-2
DNA: TGTGCCAGCAGCCAAGGAACAGGGTTTTTCACCGAGGCTTATGGCTACACCTTC
CDR3: CASSQGTGFFTEAYGYTF

V: TRBV12-3/TRBV12-4
D: NA
size: NA
J: TRBJ1-2
DNA: TGTGCCAGCAGAGCCCTCAGGGCGAATGGCTACACCTTC
CDR3: CASRALRANGYTF

V: TRBV15
D: NA
size: NA
J: TRBJ2-7
DNA: TGTGCCACCAGGACAAAATCCACGACCTACGAGCAGTACTTC
CDR3: CATRTKSTTYEQYF

V: TRBV29-1
D: NA
size: NA
J: TRBJ2-2
DNA: TGCAGCGTTGAACAGGCCAACACCGGGGAGCTGTTTTTT
CDR3: CSVEQANTGELFF

V: TRBV28
D: NA
size: NA
J: TRBJ1-3
DNA: TGTGCCAGCAGTCTGCCCGGTCAGGGCCACTCTGGAAACACCATATATTTT
CDR3: CASSLPGQGHSGNTIYF

V: TRBV29-1
D: TRBD1
size: NA
J: TRBJ1-1
DNA: TGCAGCGCCTCGACAGGGGGGGACACTGAAGCTTTCTTT
CDR3: CSASTGGDTEAFF

V: TRBV19
D: NA
size: NA
J: TRBJ2-1
DNA: TGTGCCAGTAGTATCGTCCAGAACAATGAGCAGTTCTTC
CDR3: CASSIVQNNEQFF

V: TRBV30
D: NA
size: NA
J: TRBJ1-2
DNA: TGTGCCTGGAGTGTACGGGAACACTATGGCTACACCTTC
CDR3: CAWSVREHYGYTF

V: TRBV11-2
D: NA
size: few
J: TRBJ1-1
DNA: TGTGCCAGCAGCTTAGGGCCCGGGTATCGCACTGAAGCTTTCTTT
CDR3: CASSLGPGYRTEAFF

V: TRBV7-6
D: NA
size: NA
J: TRBJ1-5
DNA: TGTGCCAGCAGCTTATCGGGCCGGGGGGACAATCAGCCCCAGCATTTT
CDR3: CASSLSGRGDNQPQHF

V: TRBV10-1
D: TRBD2
size: NA
J: TRBJ2-3
DNA: TGCGCCAGCAGTGAGTCGGGAGGGTTAGTAGATACGCAGTATTTT
CDR3: CASSESGGLVDTQYF

V: TRBV3-1/TRBV3-2
D: TRBD1
size: NA
J: TRBJ1-2
DNA: TGTGCCAGCAGCCACCCGACAGGGACCTATGGCTACACCTTC
CDR3: CASSHPTGTYGYTF

V: TRBV27
D: TRBD1
size: NA
J: TRBJ1-2
DNA: TGTGCCAGCAGGCAGACAGGGGACGGCTATGGCTACACCTTC
CDR3: CASRQTGDGYGYTF

V: TRBV7-9
D: TRBD1
size: NA
J: TRBJ1-1
DNA: TGTGCCAGCAGCCCACATATTTTTTCGGGACAGGGCCTGAACACTGAAGCTTTCTTT
CDR3: CASSPHIFSGQGLNTEAFF

V: TRBV5-8
D: NA
size: NA
J: TRBJ1-1
DNA: TGTGCCAGCAGCTTCGTCACTGAAGCTTTCTTT
CDR3: CASSFVTEAFF

V: TRBV29-1
D: TRBD1
size: NA
J: TRBJ1-4
DNA: TGCAGCGTTGAAGGGACAGGGGGTGAAAAACTGTTTTTT
CDR3: CSVEGTGGEKLFF

V: TRBV18
D: NA
size: NA
J: TRBJ1-6
DNA: TGTGCCAGCTCACTCGGGAGTAATTCACCCCTCCACTTT
CDR3: CASSLGSNSPLHF

V: TRBV7-9
D: NA
size: few
J: TRBJ2-7
DNA: TGTGCCAGCAGCACAACAGAGGGGGAGTCCTACGAGCAGTACTTC
CDR3: CASSTTEGESYEQYF

V: TRBV3-1/TRBV3-2
D: TRBD1
size: NA
J: TRBJ1-1
DNA: TGTGCCAGCAGCCACCGCCACAGGGGGAACACTGAAGCTTTCTTT
CDR3: CASSHRHRGNTEAFF

V: TRBV18
D: NA
size: NA
J: TRBJ1-6
DNA: TGTGCCAGCTCACTCTCAGGACATGCGGATTCACCCCTCCACTTT
CDR3: CASSLSGHADSPLHF

V: TRBV18
D: NA
size: NA
J: TRBJ2-3
DNA: TGTGCCAGCTCAGGATCCCAGAGGCCAGATACGCAGTATTTT
CDR3: CASSGSQRPDTQYF

V: TRBV30
D: TRBD1
size: few
J: TRBJ1-6
DNA: TGTGCCTGGAGTCTCCCAGTGGGGACAGGTTCACCCCTCCACTTT
CDR3: CAWSLPVGTGSPLHF

V: TRBV5-1
D: NA
size: NA
J: TRBJ1-1
DNA: TGCGCCACCTCTGGGGTGGGAGACACTGAAGCTTTCTTT
CDR3: CATSGVGDTEAFF

V: TRBV6-5
D: TRBD1
size: NA
J: TRBJ2-7
DNA: TGTGCCAGCAGCCCCGACAGGGACTACGAGCAGTACTTC
CDR3: CASSPDRDYEQYF

V: TRBV6-4
D: TRBD1
size: NA
J: TRBJ2-2
DNA: TGTGCCAGCAGTGACGGGACAGGGGGCACCGGGGAGCTGTTTTTT
CDR3: CASSDGTGGTGELFF

V: TRBV30
D: TRBD1
size: NA
J: TRBJ1-1
DNA: TGTGCCTGGAGGGGGGACAGGGGGCTGGGCACTGAAGCTTTCTTT
CDR3: CAWRGDRGLGTEAFF

V: TRBV11-2
D: NA
size: NA
J: TRBJ1-3
DNA: TGTGCCAGCAGCCTAACTGGGGGGGCCCACTCTGGAAACACCATATATTTT
CDR3: CASSLTGGAHSGNTIYF

V: TRBV19
D: NA
size: NA
J: TRBJ2-5
DNA: TGTGCCAGTAGCAATCCACAGGGCCGGGAGACCCAGTACTTC
CDR3: CASSNPQGRETQYF

V: TRBV30
D: NA
size: once
J: TRBJ1-1
DNA: TGTGCCTGGATGGCAGGGTGGAACACTGAAGCTTTCTTT
CDR3: CAWMAGWNTEAFF

V: TRBV2
D: NA
size: NA
J: TRBJ2-1
DNA: TGTGCCAGCAGTGGGTGGCAGGGCGACTACAATGAGCAGTTCTTC
CDR3: CASSGWQGDYNEQFF

V: TRBV19
D: NA
size: NA
J: TRBJ1-6
DNA: TGTGCCAGTAGTATGGACGCAGGGAATTCACCCCTCCACTTT
CDR3: CASSMDAGNSPLHF

V: TRBV30
D: NA
size: NA
J: TRBJ1-6
DNA: TGTGCCTGGAGTGGCGGCTCCAATTCACCCCTCCACTTT
CDR3: CAWSGGSNSPLHF

V: TRBV3-1/TRBV3-2
D: TRBD1
size: NA
J: TRBJ1-2
DNA: TGTGCCAGCAGCCGAGGACAGGCTAACTATGGCTACACCTTC
CDR3: CASSRGQANYGYTF

V: TRBV6-5
D: TRBD1
size: NA
J: TRBJ2-7
DNA: TGTGCCAGCAGTTACTCCGGACAGGGGCATCCCTACGAGCAGTACTTC
CDR3: CASSYSGQGHPYEQYF

V: TRBV6-4
D: TRBD1
size: NA
J: TRBJ2-1
DNA: TGTGCCAGCAGTCCCGGGACAGGCGCCTACAATGAGCAGTTCTTC
CDR3: CASSPGTGAYNEQFF

V: TRBV5-5
D: NA
size: NA
J: TRBJ1-6
DNA: TGTGCCAGCAGCTTGCAGGCCGATAATTCACCCCTCCACTTT
CDR3: CASSLQADNSPLHF